A single T cell receptor (beta chain) is shown here with its context. Its antigen is not identified. The data belong to a study of shared clonotypes between healthy human individuals. About the research overall: There were three CD4 naive, three CD4 memory, two CD8 naive and one CD8 memory plates per donor.

The assay was immunoSEQ multiplex PCR, and TCRdb's table has in-frame clones only and misses some. The data contain more than 1 million clones, about four fifths of them singletons. Findings and caveats of the study: Clonotypes that were shared across several donors made up roughly 5% of naive CD4 clonotypes. Sorted-subset sequencing was shown by rarefaction to be incomplete despite large depth. The sole specimen, blood, was sampled, and tissue repertoires likely differ.

V was clipped by 6 bases and J by 6 bases; unmatched bases: 4. The germline gives CDR1 SEHNR, CDR2 FQNEAQ (reference sequence). CDR3 length equals 13 residues. This sequence originates from a man younger than 30 in good health. Some clones in this sample may be carry-over from other donors' samples. The sequenced sample consisted of memory CD4+ T cells from PBMCs. Subset in this sample: CD45RA-negative fraction. The chain recombines TRBV7-9 with TRBJ2-1; 8 bases match TRBD1. CDR3 sequence: CASSKTGGNEQFF. CDR3 DNA sequence: TGTGCCAGCAGTAAAACAGGGGGCAATGAGCAGTTCTTC.